These 23 T cell receptor beta chains share one sample of origin, sequenced in a study of blood T cells in healthy people across ages. Together with a sample-barcoded 5' primer, a J-beta primer mix was included in a second PCR lasting about 7 to 11 cycles. Each CDR3 protein gets one entry after TCRdb re-called the 5' RACE reads with MiXCR. The sample shows 650,000 to 800,000 distinct CDR3 sequences, around 43% of them seen only once. Sequenced sample: blood. The receptors shown here come from a man in his 60s in good health.

This rearrangement joins TRBV28 to TRBJ2-7, with D perhaps matching TRBD1 (7 bases). V was trimmed by 3 bases and J by 6 bases, leaving 24 bases between them. The CDR3 sequence is 17 residues long. CDR1 is MDHEN and CDR2 is SYDVKM in the germline V gene. CDR3 sequence (DNA): TGTGCCAGCAGTTTGCGTCGTTGGCGGGACAGCAAGGGCGAGCAGTACTTC. It codes for CASSLRRWRDSKGEQYF.

V and J are TRBV5-6 and TRBJ2-7, with TRBD1 matching over 7 bases. CDR1 is SGHDT and CDR2 is YYEEEE in the germline V gene. This CDR3 spans 13 amino acids. Trimming cost V 4 bases and J 4 bases; bases outside gene matches: 5. The DNA for the CDR3 is TGTGCCAGCAGCAAAAAGGGGGCTTACGAGCAGTACTTC. Its protein product is CASSKKGAYEQYF. The entire variable domain, with the rest obtained from reference TRBV5-6 and TRBJ2-7, is as follows: DAGVTQSPTHLIKTRGQQVTLRCSPKSGHDTVSWYQQALGQGPQFIFQYYEEEERQRGNFPDRFSGHQFPNYSSELNVNALLLGDSALYLCASSKKGAYEQYFGPGTRLTVT.

J is TRBJ2-3 and V is TRBV15; tentatively, D is TRBD2 (6 bases). The CDR3 covers 18 residues. The germline V gene has CDR1 LNHNV and CDR2 YYDKDF (reference sequence). Trimming stripped 1 base from V and 3 bases from J, with 20 bases between. The CDR3 DNA follows: TGTGCCACCAGCAGAGCGCTCAGGGAGGTTCCTGTTACAGATACGCAGTATTTT. It codes for CATSRALREVPVTDTQYF.

This clonotype was observed a handful of times. The chain is built from TRBV7-9 and TRBJ2-7, with 9 bases identical to TRBD2. Per the germline V gene, CDR1 is SEHNR and CDR2 is FQNEAQ (reference sequence). There are 16 residues in the CDR3. Unmatched junction bases numbered 8, after V lost 5 bases and J lost 0 bases. CDR3 nucleotides: TGTGCCAGCAGCCCCAGCGGGGGGTCGAGCTCCTACGAGCAGTACTTC. Its translation is CASSPSGGSSSYEQYF.

This clonotype was picked up one time. The chain joins TRBV30 to TRBJ1-1; no firm D call. V lost 0 bases to trimming and J lost 7 bases, with 12 bases between them. CDR1 and CDR2 (germline): GTSNPN, SVGIG (reference sequence). The CDR3 is made up of 13 amino acids. The CDR3 DNA is TGTGCCTGGAGTGTAAACTTTGAGGGTGAAGCTTTCTTT. Amino acids: CAWSVNFEGEAFF.

This clonotype was seen only a few times. J is TRBJ2-1 and V is TRBV14; 7 bases map to TRBD1. V trimming: 3 bases; J trimming: 0 bases; junction bases outside the gene matches: 11. The germline V gene encodes CDR1 SGHDN and CDR2 FVKESK. This CDR3 is built from 18 residues. This CDR3 is CASSQIRQGRSSYNEQFF. The CDR3 DNA is TGTGCCAGCAGCCAGATACGACAGGGTCGAAGCTCCTACAATGAGCAGTTCTTC.

This clonotype was picked up a small number of times. The chain is built from TRBV20-1 and TRBJ1-5; D unclear. This CDR3 is 14 amino acids long. Germline V gene lookup returns CDR1 DFQATT and CDR2 SNEGSKA (reference sequence). V dropped 6 bases and J dropped 1 base, with 13 bases sitting between them. The CDR3 DNA reads TGCAGTGCAATCGACATTCGGAGCAATCAGCCCCAGCATTTT. Translated: CSAIDIRSNQPQHF.

This chain joins TRBV20-1 and TRBJ1-2; D remains unclear. From germline, CDR1 is DFQATT and CDR2 SNEGSKA (reference sequence). The V end lost 6 bases, the J end lost 6 bases, and 8 bases lay between the germline ends. CDR3 length: 10 residues. CDR3 sequence (DNA): TGCAGTGCCCAGGCCGATGGCTACACCTTC. It translates to CSAQADGYTF.

V gene TRBV6-2 or TRBV6-3 combines with J gene TRBJ2-3; D is possibly TRBD2 (5 bases). The V gene lost 2 bases and the J gene lost 6 bases, with 12 bases spanning the gap. Germline V gene lookup returns CDR1 MNHEY and CDR2 SVGEGT. This CDR3 region has 14 residues. CDR3 nucleotides: TGTGCCAGCAGTTACGGAGGCCCAAACGATACGCAGTATTTT. This gives the protein CASSYGGPNDTQYF.

This rearrangement joins TRBV20-1 to TRBJ2-5; 7 bases align to TRBD2. Germline CDR1 DFQATT, CDR2 SNEGSKA (reference sequence). CDR3 length: 14 residues. J lost 11 bases, V lost 6 bases, and 18 bases had no gene match. The CDR3 DNA sequence: TGCAGTGCCCGGGGCGGGGGATCGGTAAATGAGCAGTACTTC. This translates into CSARGGGSVNEQYF.

This clonotype was counted a single time. This chain uses TRBV5-1 with TRBJ2-7; 8 nucleotides agree with TRBD1. The CDR3 totals 15 residues. After removal of 5 bases from V and 3 bases from J, the junction contained 10 bases not matched to a gene. Germline V CDR1 and CDR2: SGHRS, YFSETQ. The CDR3 DNA is TGCGCCAGCAGTTATTCGGGACAGGACTACTACGAGCAGTACTTC. Protein sequence: CASSYSGQDYYEQYF.

The chain links TRBV12-3 or TRBV12-4 to TRBJ1-6; 7 positions agree with TRBD1. The V segment lost 3 bases and the J segment 5 bases; nucleotides outside the gene matches: 4. The CDR3 is 15 residues long. CDR3 sequence: CASSFGDRDNSPLHF. CDR3 bases: TGTGCCAGCAGTTTTGGGGACAGAGATAATTCACCCCTCCACTTT.

CDR3 bases: TGTGCCAGCAGCTTAGCGGGTGGTGGGAATGAAAAACTGTTTTTT. It yields the protein CASSLAGGGNEKLFF. The chain employs TRBV13 and TRBJ1-4; D is unresolved. This CDR3 region has 15 residues. CDR1 and CDR2 (germline): PRHDT, FYEKMQ (reference sequence). Trimming removed 1 base from V and 5 bases from J, with 11 bases in between.

The chain has TRBV30 and TRBJ2-1; unclear D gene. Deletions cut 5 bases from V and 6 bases from J, with 17 bases between. The germline CDR1 and CDR2 sequences are GTSNPN and SVGIG (reference sequence). The CDR3 length is 14 residues. The CDR3 DNA is TGTGCCTGGGATAGGGCATTATTGGCCAATGAGCAGTTCTTC. Translated, it gives CAWDRALLANEQFF. Combining the CDR3 with reference TRBV30 and TRBJ2-1 gives the whole variable domain SQTIHQWPATLVQPVGSPLSLECTVEGTSNPNLYWYRQAAGRGLQLLFYSVGIGQISSEVPQNLSASRPQDRQFILSSKKLLLSDSGFYLCAWDRALLANEQFFGPGTRLTVL.

This clonotype has just one count. This chain connects TRBV5-1 to TRBJ1-6, with 8 positions matching TRBD1. Germline loops: CDR1 SGHRS, CDR2 YFSETQ. With V trimmed by 4 bases and J by 3 bases, 3 bases remained unmatched. This CDR3 has 15 residues. The CDR3 DNA is TGCGCCAGCAGCGCGACAGGGGTCTATAATTCACCCCTCCACTTT. Translated, it gives CASSATGVYNSPLHF.

The genes are TRBV20-1 and TRBJ2-1; no clear D. CDR1 is DFQATT and CDR2 is SNEGSKA in the germline V gene (reference sequence). With 4 bases removed from V and 3 bases from J, the gap between germline ends came to 7 bases. The CDR3 sequence is 12 residues long. Here the CDR3 reads CSANGLYNEQFF. The DNA for the CDR3 is TGCAGTGCTAATGGCCTCTACAATGAGCAGTTCTTC.

As concerns this clonotype: Possible read error: a much larger clone is one base away. The chain recombines TRBV4-1 with TRBJ2-5, with 9 bases fitting TRBD1. The CDR3 contains 15 residues. The germline V gene has CDR1 MGHRA and CDR2 YSYEKL. The J segment lost 2 bases and the V segment lost 2 bases, leaving 3 bases of the junction unmatched. The CDR3: CASSQRDRDQETQYF. The CDR3 DNA follows: TGCGCCAGCAGCCAAAGGGACAGGGATCAAGAGACCCAGTACTTC.

This clonotype was picked up a small number of times. The chain is built from TRBV7-2 and TRBJ2-3; 8 bases align to TRBD2. The CDR3 is made up of 15 amino acids. The V segment lost 3 bases and the J segment 3 bases; nucleotides outside the gene matches: 5. The germline gives CDR1 SGHTA, CDR2 FQGNSA. Here the CDR3 reads CASSFDGGATDTQYF. Written as DNA, the CDR3 is TGTGCCAGCAGCTTTGACGGGGGGGCAACAGATACGCAGTATTTT.

This chain joins TRBV12-3 or TRBV12-4 and TRBJ1-1, with D possibly matching TRBD1 (6 bases). The CDR3 consists of 15 residues. Trimming removed 6 bases from V and 1 base from J, with 15 bases in between. CDR3 amino acids: CASSPFQGTNTEAFF. The CDR3, as DNA: TGTGCCAGCAGCCCATTCCAGGGGACGAACACTGAAGCTTTCTTT.

The chain carries TRBV9 and TRBJ1-1; D is ambiguous. The germline CDR1 and CDR2 sequences are SGDLS and YYNGEE. V was cut by 4 bases and J by 0 bases, with 10 bases left in between. This CDR3 has 14 residues. CDR3 loop: CASSLQIMNTEAFF. The CDR3 nucleotides read TGTGCCAGCAGCTTACAGATCATGAACACTGAAGCTTTCTTT.

CDR3 DNA: TGCAGCGTTGTTATAGAGTTCTACGAGCAGTACTTC. Translation gives CSVVIEFYEQYF. The chain recombines TRBV29-1 with TRBJ2-7; no firm D call. The CDR3 length is 12 residues. Germline values: CDR1 SQVTM, CDR2 ANQGSEA. Deletions cut 4 bases from V and 3 bases from J, with 10 bases between.

This clonotype was picked up a small number of times. The chain couples TRBV6-5 to TRBJ1-2; 7 bases are shared with TRBD1. Germline assignment: CDR1 MNHEY and CDR2 SVGAGI. CDR3 size: 14 residues. Trimming took 2 bases from V and 4 from J; bases not matched to a gene: 4. This chain's CDR3 is CASSYDNRGYGYTF. The CDR3 DNA follows: TGTGCCAGCAGTTACGATAACAGGGGCTATGGCTACACCTTC.

This clonotype was counted ten times or more. This sequence joins TRBV4-3 and TRBJ1-4; maybe TRBD1 (6 bases). Per germline, CDR1 LGHNA and CDR2 YSLEER. The CDR3 has 16 residues. Trimming removed 0 bases at V and 8 bases at J, with 16 bases between. CDR3 loop: CASSQDAGAQGEKLFF. The CDR3, as DNA: TGCGCCAGCAGCCAAGATGCAGGGGCGCAAGGAGAAAAACTGTTTTTT.